Each of the 13 T cell receptor beta chains below was sequenced from the same sample in a study of blood T cell repertoires in COVID-19. Sequencing was performed with immunoSEQ multiplex PCR; in TCRdb, only in-frame clones are kept and a portion is missing. The table includes about 240,000 clones, approximately 78% detected once. Sequenced: peripheral blood. The receptors originated from a woman between 18 and 30 years old with acute or convalescent COVID-19.

A single count supports this clone. The V gene is TRBV11-1, the J gene TRBJ2-7, with D tentatively TRBD1 (6 bases). V lost 3 bases and J 4 bases, leaving 13 bases between the germline ends. Germline CDR1 is SGHAT and CDR2 is FQDESV (reference sequence). This CDR3 is 14 amino acids long. The CDR3 coding sequence is TGTGCCAGCAGCTTGCGGACAGAAGATTACGAGCAGTACTTC. Its translation is CASSLRTEDYEQYF.

The rearrangement uses TRBV9 and TRBJ2-2, with D possibly matching TRBD1 (6 bases). CDR3 length: 17 residues. Germline assignment: CDR1 SGDLS and CDR2 YYNGEE. With 3 bases removed from V and 1 base from J, the gap between germline ends came to 16 bases. The CDR3 spells CASSARPGQLNTGELFF. Written as DNA, the CDR3 is TGTGCCAGCAGCGCTCGCCCAGGACAGCTGAACACCGGGGAGCTGTTTTTT.

The chain recombines TRBV10-3 with TRBJ2-7; 10 positions agree with TRBD2. The germline CDR1 and CDR2 sequences are ENHRY and SYGVKD. V dropped 3 bases and J dropped 9; count of bases not matched to a gene: 8. The CDR3 sequence is 14 residues long. The CDR3 bases are TGTGCCATCAGTGACGGGACTAGCGTACCGGGGCAGTACTTC. It encodes CAISDGTSVPGQYF.

The chain links TRBV11-2 to TRBJ2-3; TRBD1 agrees at 8 bases. Germline loops: CDR1 SGHAT, CDR2 FQNNGV. Germline trimming cut 5 bases from V and 5 bases from J; bases unmatched to any gene: 3. This CDR3 region has 13 residues. CDR3 DNA: TGTGCCAGCAGCCTCGACAGGGGAGATACGCAGTATTTT. Translated, it gives CASSLDRGDTQYF.

The chain uses TRBV30 and TRBJ2-3; D is unclear. CDR1 and CDR2 (germline): GTSNPN, SVGIG (reference sequence). CDR3 length: 12 residues. Trimming stripped 7 bases from V and 6 bases from J, with 14 bases between. CDR3 DNA: TGTGCCTCAACTGGAGCCCGTGATACGCAGTATTTT. Translated: CASTGARDTQYF.

This clone appeared once. The rearrangement uses TRBV5-1 and TRBJ1-2; 11 bases agree with TRBD1. CDR3 length equals 14 residues. Germline assignment: CDR1 SGHRS and CDR2 YFSETQ. V was pared by 5 bases and J by 7 bases, with 7 bases of the junction left unmatched. CDR3 DNA: TGCGCCAGCAGTCCGGACAGGGGGCTTGCTGGCTACACCTTC. Amino acid sequence: CASSPDRGLAGYTF.

The chain joins TRBV4-3 to TRBJ1-1; 7 bases agree with TRBD1. The CDR3 spans 13 residues. In germline, CDR1 is LGHNA, CDR2 YSLEER. Trimming at V came to 0 bases and at J to 10 bases, leaving 5 bases not matched to a gene. CDR3: CASSQEGQGVAFF. The CDR3 DNA reads TGCGCCAGCAGCCAAGAAGGGCAGGGGGTAGCTTTCTTT.

This chain connects TRBV10-3 to TRBJ1-1; the D gene is possibly TRBD1 (6 bases). Germline lookup yields CDR1 ENHRY and CDR2 SYGVKD. The CDR3 covers 15 residues. V was trimmed by 3 bases and J by 0 bases, leaving 11 bases between them. CDR3 in DNA: TGTGCCATCAGTGAATGGGGGCAGATGAACACTGAAGCTTTCTTT. Translating it yields CAISEWGQMNTEAFF.

This clone was detected once. The chain has TRBV3-1 (or the pseudogene TRBV3-2) and TRBJ1-2; D is uncertain. Trimming left V 0 bases short and J 4 bases short, with 9 bases between. CDR3 length: 14 residues. Germline loops: CDR1 LGHDT, CDR2 YNNKEL (reference sequence). CDR3 bases: TGTGCCAGCAGCCAAGATTTAATCGGCTATGGCTACACCTTC. It codes for CASSQDLIGYGYTF.

The chain is built from TRBV27 and TRBJ1-6; no reliable D call. Trimming took off 7 bases at V and 9 bases at J, with 16 bases between the two ends. The CDR3 is made up of 14 amino acids. The germline CDR1 and CDR2 sequences are MNHEY and SMNVEV (reference sequence). CDR3 residues: CASTAVRARSPLHF. CDR3 sequence (DNA): TGTGCCAGCACTGCGGTGAGGGCTCGTTCACCCCTCCACTTT.

This clone was detected only a few times. The chain is built from TRBV30 and TRBJ1-2, with a weak D call TRBD1 (5 bases). The CDR3 covers 13 residues. Germline V lookup: CDR1 GTSNPN, CDR2 SVGIG (reference sequence). Trimming stripped 5 bases from V and 4 bases from J, with 14 bases between. The chain's CDR3 is CAWGRKQGYGYTF. The DNA for the CDR3 is TGTGCCTGGGGCCGTAAGCAGGGCTATGGCTACACCTTC.

This CDR3 is CASSVSPGLRDEQYF. The DNA of the CDR3 is TGTGCCAGCAGCGTAAGCCCAGGGCTACGCGACGAGCAGTACTTC. This chain joins TRBV9 and TRBJ2-7; a weak D match, TRBD1 (5 bases). Trimming removed 1 base at V and 5 bases at J, with 16 bases between. Germline assignment: CDR1 SGDLS and CDR2 YYNGEE. CDR3 length equals 15 residues.

V and J are TRBV5-1 and TRBJ2-5, with D perhaps TRBD1 (6 bases). Germline V gives CDR1 SGHRS, CDR2 YFSETQ. The CDR3 has 13 amino acids. V gave up 7 bases and J gave up 3 bases, with 13 bases separating them. CDR3: CASAQSGEETQYF. The CDR3 DNA reads as TGCGCCAGCGCCCAATCAGGGGAAGAGACCCAGTACTTC.